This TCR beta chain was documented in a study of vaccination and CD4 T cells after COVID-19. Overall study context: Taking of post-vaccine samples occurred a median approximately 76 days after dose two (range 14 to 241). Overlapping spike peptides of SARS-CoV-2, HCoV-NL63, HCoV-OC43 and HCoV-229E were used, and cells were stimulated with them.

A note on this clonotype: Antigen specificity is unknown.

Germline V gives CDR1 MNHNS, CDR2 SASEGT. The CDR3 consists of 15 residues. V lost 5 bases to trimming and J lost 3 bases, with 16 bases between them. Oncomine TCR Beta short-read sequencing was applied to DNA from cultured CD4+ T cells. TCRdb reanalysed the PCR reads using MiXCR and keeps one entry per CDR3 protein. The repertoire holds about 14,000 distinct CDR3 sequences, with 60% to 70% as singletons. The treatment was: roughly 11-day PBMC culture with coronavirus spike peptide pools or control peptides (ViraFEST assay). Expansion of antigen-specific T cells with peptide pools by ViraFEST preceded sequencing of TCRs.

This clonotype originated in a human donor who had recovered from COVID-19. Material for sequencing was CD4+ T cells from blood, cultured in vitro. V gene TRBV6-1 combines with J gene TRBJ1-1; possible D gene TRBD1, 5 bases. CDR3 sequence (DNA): TGTGCCAGCAGTATGGCCGGGACCTTAGACACTGAAGCTTTCTTT. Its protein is CASSMAGTLDTEAFF.